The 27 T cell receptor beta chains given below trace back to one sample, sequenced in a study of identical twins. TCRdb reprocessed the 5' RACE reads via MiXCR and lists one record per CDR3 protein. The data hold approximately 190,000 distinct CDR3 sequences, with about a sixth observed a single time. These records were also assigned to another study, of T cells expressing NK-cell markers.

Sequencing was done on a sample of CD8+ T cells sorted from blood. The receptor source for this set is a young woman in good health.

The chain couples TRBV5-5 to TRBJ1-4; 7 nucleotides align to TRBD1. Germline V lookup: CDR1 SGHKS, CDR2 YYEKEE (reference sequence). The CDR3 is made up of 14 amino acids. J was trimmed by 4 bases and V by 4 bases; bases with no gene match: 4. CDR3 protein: CASSEGQLNEKLFF. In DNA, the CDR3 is TGTGCCAGCAGCGAGGGACAGCTTAATGAAAAACTGTTTTTT.

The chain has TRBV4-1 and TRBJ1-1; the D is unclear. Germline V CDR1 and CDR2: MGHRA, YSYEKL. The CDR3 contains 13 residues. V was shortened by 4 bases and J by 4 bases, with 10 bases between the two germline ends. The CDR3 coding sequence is TGCGCCAGCAGCCCCTATGGCCCCACTGAAGCTTTCTTT. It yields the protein CASSPYGPTEAFF.

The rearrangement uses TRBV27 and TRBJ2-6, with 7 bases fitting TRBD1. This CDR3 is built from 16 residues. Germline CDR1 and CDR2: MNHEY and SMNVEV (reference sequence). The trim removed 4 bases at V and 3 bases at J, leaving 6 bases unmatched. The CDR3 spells CASSYLRGLGANVLTF. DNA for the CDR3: TGTGCCAGCAGTTACCTGAGGGGGCTTGGGGCCAACGTCCTGACTTTC.

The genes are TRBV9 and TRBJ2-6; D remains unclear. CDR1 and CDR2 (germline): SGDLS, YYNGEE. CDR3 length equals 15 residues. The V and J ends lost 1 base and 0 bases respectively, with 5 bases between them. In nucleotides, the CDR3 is TGTGCCAGCAGCGTACCCCGCTCTGGGGCCAACGTCCTGACTTTC. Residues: CASSVPRSGANVLTF.

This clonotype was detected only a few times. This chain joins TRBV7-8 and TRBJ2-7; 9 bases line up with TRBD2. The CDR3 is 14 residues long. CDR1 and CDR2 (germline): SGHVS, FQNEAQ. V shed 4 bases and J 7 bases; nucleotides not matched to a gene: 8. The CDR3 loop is CASSSSSGNGEQYF. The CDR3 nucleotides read TGTGCCAGCAGCTCGTCTAGCGGGAATGGTGAGCAGTACTTC.

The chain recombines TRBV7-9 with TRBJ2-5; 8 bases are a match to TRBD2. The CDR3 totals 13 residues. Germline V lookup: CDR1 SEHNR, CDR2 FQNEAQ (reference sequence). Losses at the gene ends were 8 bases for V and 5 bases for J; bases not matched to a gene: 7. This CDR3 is CASRSGGKETQYF. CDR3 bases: TGTGCCAGCCGCTCGGGGGGGAAGGAGACCCAGTACTTC. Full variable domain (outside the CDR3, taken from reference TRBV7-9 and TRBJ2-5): DTGVSQNPRHKITKRGQNVTFRCDPISEHNRLYWYRQTLGQGPEFLTYFQNEAQLEKSRLLSDRFSAERPKGSFSTLEIQRTEQGDSAMYLCASRSGGKETQYFGPGTRLLVL.

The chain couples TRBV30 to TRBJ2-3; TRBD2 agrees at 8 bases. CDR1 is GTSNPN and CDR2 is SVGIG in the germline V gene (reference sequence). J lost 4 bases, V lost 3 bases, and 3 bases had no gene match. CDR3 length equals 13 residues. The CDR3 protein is CAWSGRGADTQYF. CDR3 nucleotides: TGTGCCTGGAGCGGGAGGGGGGCAGATACGCAGTATTTT.

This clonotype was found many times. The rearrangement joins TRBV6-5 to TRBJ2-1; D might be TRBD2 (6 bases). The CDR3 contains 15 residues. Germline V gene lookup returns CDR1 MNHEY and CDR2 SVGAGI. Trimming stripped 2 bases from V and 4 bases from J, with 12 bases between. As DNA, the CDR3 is TGTGCCAGCAGTTACGGGGCTAGCGAGTACAATGAGCAGTTCTTC. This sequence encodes CASSYGASEYNEQFF.

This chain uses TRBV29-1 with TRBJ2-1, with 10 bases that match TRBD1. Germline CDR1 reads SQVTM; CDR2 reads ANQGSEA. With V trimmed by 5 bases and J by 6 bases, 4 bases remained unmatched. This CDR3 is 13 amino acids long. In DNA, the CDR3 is TGCAGCGTTAGGGGGGACAGGGGCAATGAGCAGTTCTTC. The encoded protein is CSVRGDRGNEQFF.

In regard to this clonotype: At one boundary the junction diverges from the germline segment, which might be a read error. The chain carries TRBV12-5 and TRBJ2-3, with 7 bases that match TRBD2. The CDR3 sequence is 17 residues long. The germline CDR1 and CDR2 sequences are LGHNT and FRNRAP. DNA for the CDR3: TGTGTTAGTGGTTTGGGACTCACTAGCGAAAACACAGATACGCAGTATTTT. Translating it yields CVSGLGLTSENTDTQYF.

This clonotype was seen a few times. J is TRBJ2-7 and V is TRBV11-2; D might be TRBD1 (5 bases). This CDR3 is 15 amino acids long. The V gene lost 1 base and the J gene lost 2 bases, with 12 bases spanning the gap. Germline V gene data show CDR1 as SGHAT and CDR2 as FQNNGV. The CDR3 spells CASSLAWRQPYEQYF. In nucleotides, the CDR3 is TGTGCCAGCAGCTTAGCCTGGCGACAGCCCTACGAGCAGTACTTC.

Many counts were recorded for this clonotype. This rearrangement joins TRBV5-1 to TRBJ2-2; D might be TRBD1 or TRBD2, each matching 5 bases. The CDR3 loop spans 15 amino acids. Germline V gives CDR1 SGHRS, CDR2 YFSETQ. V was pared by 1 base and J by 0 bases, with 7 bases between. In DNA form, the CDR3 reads TGCGCCAGCAGCTTGAGAGGGGCGAACACCGGGGAGCTGTTTTTT. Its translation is CASSLRGANTGELFF.

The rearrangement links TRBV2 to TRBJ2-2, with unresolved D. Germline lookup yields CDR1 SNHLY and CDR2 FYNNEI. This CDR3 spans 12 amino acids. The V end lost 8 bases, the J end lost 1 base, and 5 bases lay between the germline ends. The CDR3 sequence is CASLKNTGELFF. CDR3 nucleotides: TGTGCCAGCCTCAAGAACACCGGGGAGCTGTTTTTT.

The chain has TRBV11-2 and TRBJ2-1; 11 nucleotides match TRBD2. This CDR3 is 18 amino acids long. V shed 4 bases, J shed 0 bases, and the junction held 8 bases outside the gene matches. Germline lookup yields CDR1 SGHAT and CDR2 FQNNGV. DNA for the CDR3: TGTGCCAGCAGCTCAACTAGCGGGGGACCGAGCTCCTACAATGAGCAGTTCTTC. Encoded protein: CASSSTSGGPSSYNEQFF.

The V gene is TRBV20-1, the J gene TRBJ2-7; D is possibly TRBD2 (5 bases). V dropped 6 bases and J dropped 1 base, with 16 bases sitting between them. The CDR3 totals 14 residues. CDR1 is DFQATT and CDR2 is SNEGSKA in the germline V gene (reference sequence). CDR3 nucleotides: TGCAGTGCCGAGAGAGGGAGATGGTCCTACGAGCAGTACTTC. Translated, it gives CSAERGRWSYEQYF.

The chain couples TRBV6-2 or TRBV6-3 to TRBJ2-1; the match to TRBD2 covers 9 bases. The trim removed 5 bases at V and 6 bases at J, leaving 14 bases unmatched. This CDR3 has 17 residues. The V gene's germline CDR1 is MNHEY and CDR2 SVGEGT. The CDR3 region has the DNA TGTGCCAGCAGTATACCCGATCTAGCGGGATTTTTCAATGAGCAGTTCTTC. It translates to CASSIPDLAGFFNEQFF.

This chain's CDR3 is CASSLETGNSPLHF. The DNA for the CDR3 is TGTGCCAGCAGCTTGGAGACGGGAAATTCACCCCTCCACTTT. V and J are TRBV5-6 and TRBJ1-6, with no clear D. The CDR3 sequence is 14 residues long. Germline CDR1 reads SGHDT; CDR2 reads YYEEEE. Trimming pared 0 bases from V and 7 bases from J, leaving 8 bases between.

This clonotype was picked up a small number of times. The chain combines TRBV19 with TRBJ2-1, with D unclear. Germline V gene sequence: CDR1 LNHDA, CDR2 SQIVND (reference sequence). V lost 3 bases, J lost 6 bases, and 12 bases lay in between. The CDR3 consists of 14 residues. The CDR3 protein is CASSIIGLINEQFF. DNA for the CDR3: TGTGCCAGTAGTATTATAGGGCTAATCAATGAGCAGTTCTTC.

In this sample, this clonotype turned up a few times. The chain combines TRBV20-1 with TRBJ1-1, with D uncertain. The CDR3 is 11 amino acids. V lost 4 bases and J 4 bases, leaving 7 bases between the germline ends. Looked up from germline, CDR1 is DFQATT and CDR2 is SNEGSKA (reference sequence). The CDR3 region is CSAMVGTEAFF. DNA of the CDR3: TGCAGTGCTATGGTGGGCACTGAAGCTTTCTTT.

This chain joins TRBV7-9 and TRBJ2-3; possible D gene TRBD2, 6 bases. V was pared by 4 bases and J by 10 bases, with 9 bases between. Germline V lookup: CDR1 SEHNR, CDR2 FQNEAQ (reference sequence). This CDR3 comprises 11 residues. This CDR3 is CASSSEGAQYF. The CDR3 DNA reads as TGTGCCAGCAGCTCGGAGGGAGCGCAGTATTTT.

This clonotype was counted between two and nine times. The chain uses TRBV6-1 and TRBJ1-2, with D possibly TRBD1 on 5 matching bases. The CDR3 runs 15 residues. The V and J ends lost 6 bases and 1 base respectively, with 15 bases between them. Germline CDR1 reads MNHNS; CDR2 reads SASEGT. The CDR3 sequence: CASSLGGRDNYGYTF. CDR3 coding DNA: TGTGCCAGCAGCCTCGGGGGTAGGGATAACTATGGCTACACCTTC.

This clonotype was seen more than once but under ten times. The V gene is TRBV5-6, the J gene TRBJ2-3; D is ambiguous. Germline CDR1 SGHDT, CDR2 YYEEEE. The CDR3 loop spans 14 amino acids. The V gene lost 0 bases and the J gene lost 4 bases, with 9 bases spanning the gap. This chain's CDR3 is CASSLASWADTQYF. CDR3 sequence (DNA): TGTGCCAGCAGCTTGGCAAGCTGGGCAGATACGCAGTATTTT. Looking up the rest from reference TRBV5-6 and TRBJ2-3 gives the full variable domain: DAGVTQSPTHLIKTRGQQVTLRCSPKSGHDTVSWYQQALGQGPQFIFQYYEEEERQRGNFPDRFSGHQFPNYSSELNVNALLLGDSALYLCASSLASWADTQYFGPGTRLTVL.

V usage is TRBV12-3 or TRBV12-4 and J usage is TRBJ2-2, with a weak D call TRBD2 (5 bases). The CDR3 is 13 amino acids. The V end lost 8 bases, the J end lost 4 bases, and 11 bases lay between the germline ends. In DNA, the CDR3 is TGTGCCAGCCGTGTCGCGGGCACCGGGGAGCTGTTTTTT. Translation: CASRVAGTGELFF.

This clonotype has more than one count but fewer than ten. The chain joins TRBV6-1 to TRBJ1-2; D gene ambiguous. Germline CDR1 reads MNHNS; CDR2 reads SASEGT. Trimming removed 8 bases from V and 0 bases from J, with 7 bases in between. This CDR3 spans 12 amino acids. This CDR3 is CASSRPNYGYTF. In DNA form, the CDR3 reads TGTGCCAGCTCCCGACCTAACTATGGCTACACCTTC.

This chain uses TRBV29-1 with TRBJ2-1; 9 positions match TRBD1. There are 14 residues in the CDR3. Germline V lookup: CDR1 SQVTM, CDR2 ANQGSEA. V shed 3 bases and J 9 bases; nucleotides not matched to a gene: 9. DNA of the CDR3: TGCAGCGTTGACTCCGGGACAGGGATGGGTGAGCAGTTCTTC. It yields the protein CSVDSGTGMGEQFF.

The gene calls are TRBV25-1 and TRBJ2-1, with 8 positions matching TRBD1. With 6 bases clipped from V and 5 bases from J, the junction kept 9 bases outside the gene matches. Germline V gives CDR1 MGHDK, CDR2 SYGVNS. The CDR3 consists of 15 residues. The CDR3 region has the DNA TGTGCCAGCAGGGAAGCCCGGACAGGGCACAATGAGCAGTTCTTC. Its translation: CASREARTGHNEQFF.

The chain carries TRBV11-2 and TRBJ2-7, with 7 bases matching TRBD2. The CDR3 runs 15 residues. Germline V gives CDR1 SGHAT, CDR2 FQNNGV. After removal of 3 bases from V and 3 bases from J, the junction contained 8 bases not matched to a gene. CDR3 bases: TGTGCCAGCAGCTTCCCCTGGGAGGGGATCTACGAGCAGTACTTC. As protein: CASSFPWEGIYEQYF.